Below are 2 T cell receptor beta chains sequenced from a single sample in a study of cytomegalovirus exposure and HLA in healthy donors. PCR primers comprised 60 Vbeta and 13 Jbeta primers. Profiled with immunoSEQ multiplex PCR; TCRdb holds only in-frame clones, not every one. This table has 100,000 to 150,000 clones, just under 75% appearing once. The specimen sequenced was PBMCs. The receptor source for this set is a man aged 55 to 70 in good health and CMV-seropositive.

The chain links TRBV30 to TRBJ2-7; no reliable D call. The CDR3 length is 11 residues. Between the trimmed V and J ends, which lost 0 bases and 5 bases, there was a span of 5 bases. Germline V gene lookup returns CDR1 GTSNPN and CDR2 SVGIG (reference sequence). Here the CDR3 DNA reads TGTGCCTGGAGTGTACTCCACGAGCAGTACTTC. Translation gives CAWSVLHEQYF.

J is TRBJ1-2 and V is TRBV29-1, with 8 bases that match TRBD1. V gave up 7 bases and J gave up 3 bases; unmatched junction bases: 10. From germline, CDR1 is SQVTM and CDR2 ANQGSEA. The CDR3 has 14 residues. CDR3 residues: CSGEAQGDHYGYTF. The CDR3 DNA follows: TGCAGCGGAGAGGCACAGGGGGATCACTATGGCTACACCTTC.